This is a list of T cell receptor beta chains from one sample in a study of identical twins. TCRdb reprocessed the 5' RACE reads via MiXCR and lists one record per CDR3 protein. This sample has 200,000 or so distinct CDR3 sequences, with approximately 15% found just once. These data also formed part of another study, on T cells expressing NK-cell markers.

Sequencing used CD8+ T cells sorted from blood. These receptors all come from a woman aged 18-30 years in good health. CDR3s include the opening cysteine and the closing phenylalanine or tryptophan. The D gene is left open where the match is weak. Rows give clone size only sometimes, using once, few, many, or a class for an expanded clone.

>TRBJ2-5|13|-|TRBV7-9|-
TGTGCCAGCAGCCAGGACGGGAGTCTGACCCAGTACTTC
CASSQDGSLTQYF
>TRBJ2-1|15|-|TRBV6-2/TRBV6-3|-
TGTGCCAGCGTCCGGGAGAGGGACTGGGGGGCACGGCAGTTCTTC
CASVRERDWGARQFF
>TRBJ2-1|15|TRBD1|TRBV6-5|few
TGTGCCAGCAGGTATGGACAGGCAACCTACAATGAGCAGTTCTTC
CASRYGQATYNEQFF
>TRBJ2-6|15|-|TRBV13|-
TGTGCCAGCACCGCAGGCGGGCTCGGGGCCAACGTCCTGACTTTC
CASTAGGLGANVLTF
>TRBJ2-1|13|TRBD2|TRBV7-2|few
TGTGCCAGCAGCTCGCGACTAGCGGGAGATTCTTTCTTC
CASSSRLAGDSFF
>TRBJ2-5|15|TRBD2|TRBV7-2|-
TGTGCCAGCAGCTTAGTGGCGGGAGGGCCAGAGACCCAGTACTTC
CASSLVAGGPETQYF
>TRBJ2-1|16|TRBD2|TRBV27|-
TGTGCCAGCAGCCTTACTAGCGCCGGCTCCTACAATGAGCAGTTCTTC
CASSLTSAGSYNEQFF
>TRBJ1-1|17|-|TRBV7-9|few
TGTGCCAGCAGCTTGAGCCTTGAATTGAAAGTGAACACTGAAGCTTTCTTT
CASSLSLELKVNTEAFF
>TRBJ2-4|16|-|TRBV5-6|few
TGTGCCAGCAGCTTGGCCAACGGAATAGCCAAAAACATTCAGTACTTC
CASSLANGIAKNIQYF
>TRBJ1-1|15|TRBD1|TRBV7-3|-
TGTGCCAGCAGCTTAACTCGACAGGGCCGTACTGAAGCTTTCTTT
CASSLTRQGRTEAFF
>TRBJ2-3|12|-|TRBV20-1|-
TGCAGCTTACCCACTAGCACAGATACGCAGTATTTT
CSLPTSTDTQYF
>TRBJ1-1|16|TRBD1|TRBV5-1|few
TGCGCCAGCAGCTCGGGACAGGGTATATCCGGCACTGAAGCTTTCTTT
CASSSGQGISGTEAFF
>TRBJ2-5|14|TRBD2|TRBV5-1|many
TGCGCCAGCAGAATTAGCGGGAGCGAAGAGACCCAGTACTTC
CASRISGSEETQYF
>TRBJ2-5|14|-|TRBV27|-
TGTGCCAGCAGTTCGTCAGGTGGTCCCGTGGCCCAGTACTTC
CASSSSGGPVAQYF
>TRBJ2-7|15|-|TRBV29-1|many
TGCAGCGTTGAAACCCCAGGGGCGCCGGCCTACGAGCAGTACTTC
CSVETPGAPAYEQYF
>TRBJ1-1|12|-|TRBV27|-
TGTGCCAGCAGTTTAACAGGGCGAGAGGCTTTCTTT
CASSLTGREAFF
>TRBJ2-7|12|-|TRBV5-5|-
TGTGCCAGCAGCTCTTTGACAGATCAGCAGTACTTC
CASSSLTDQQYF
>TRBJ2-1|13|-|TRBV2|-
TGTGCCAGCAGTGATGCGGGAAACAATGAGCAGTTCTTC
CASSDAGNNEQFF
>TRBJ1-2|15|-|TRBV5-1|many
TGCGCCAGCAGCTTGGGTGGACAGCTGAACTATGGCTACACCTTC
CASSLGGQLNYGYTF
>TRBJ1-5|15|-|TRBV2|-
TGTGCCAGCAACGACAGAGAATATAGCAATCAGCCCCAGCATTTT
CASNDREYSNQPQHF
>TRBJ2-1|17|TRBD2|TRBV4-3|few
TGCGCCAGCAGCCAAGATCTGCCTAGCGGGCATTACAATGAGCAGTTCTTC
CASSQDLPSGHYNEQFF
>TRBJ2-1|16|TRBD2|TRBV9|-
TGTGCCAGCAGCCAAGATCTAGCGGGGGCCTACAATGAGCAGTTCTTC
CASSQDLAGAYNEQFF
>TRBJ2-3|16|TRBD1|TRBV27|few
TGTGCCAGCAGTTGGAGGGGACAGGGGCCCACAGATACGCAGTATTTT
CASSWRGQGPTDTQYF
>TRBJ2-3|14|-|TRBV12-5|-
TGTGCTAGTGGTTTGCCCCGTAGGACAGATACGCAGTATTTT
CASGLPRRTDTQYF
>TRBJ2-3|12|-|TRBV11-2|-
TGTGCCAGCGGCCCAAAGACAGATACGCAGTATTTT
CASGPKTDTQYF
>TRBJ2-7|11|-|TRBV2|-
TGTGCCAGCAGTGAGGATGGCGAGCAGTACTTC
CASSEDGEQYF